This TCR beta chain is from a study of shared clonotypes between healthy human individuals. Method: immunoSEQ multiplex PCR; TCRdb's copy keeps in-frame clones and lacks some. The repertoire holds more than 2,000,000 clones, approximately 92% seen once, with 0.13% to 0.15% in the top ten. The CDR3 spans 11 residues. Per germline, CDR1 SGHAT and CDR2 FQNNGV. Trimming removed 6 bases at V and 6 bases at J, with 8 bases between. The sequence derives from a young man in good health. The material sequenced was naive CD4+ T cells sorted from blood. Noted subset: CD45RA+ positively selected. The genes are TRBV11-2 and TRBJ1-2, with D hard to call. In DNA form, the CDR3 reads TGTGCCAGCAGGTACGGAAATGGCTACACCTTC. Its protein product is CASRYGNGYTF.